This is a list of T cell receptor beta chains from one sample in a study of multiple sclerosis patients with progressive multifocal leukoencephalopathy. Generated by immunoSEQ multiplex PCR, the TCRdb table keeps only in-frame clones and is missing some. In the table there are about 30,000 clones, 80% to 95% of which are singletons. The sample comprised PBMCs. The receptors stem from a man aged 25 to 40 with multiple sclerosis. Both conserved end residues are part of each CDR3. The order of the fields is CDR3 protein, CDR3 DNA, V gene, D gene, J gene, clone size. The D gene is left open where the match is weak. Some rows mark clone size as missing; the rest say once, few, many or name a class of expanded clone.

cdr3_aa: CASLTGTGELFF; cdr3_nt: TGTGCCAGTTTGACAGGGACCGGGGAGCTGTTTTTT; v_call: TRBV19; d_call: TRBD1; j_call: TRBJ2-2; clone_size: once
cdr3_aa: CASSQEGLWYEQFF; cdr3_nt: TGTGCCAGCAGCCAGGAGGGGCTTTGGTATGAGCAGTTCTTC; v_call: TRBV14; d_call: -; j_call: TRBJ2-1; clone_size: -
cdr3_aa: CSVGVVGQGWSEQFF; cdr3_nt: TGCAGCGTTGGAGTTGTAGGACAGGGATGGAGTGAGCAGTTCTTC; v_call: TRBV29-1; d_call: TRBD1; j_call: TRBJ2-1; clone_size: -
cdr3_aa: CASSVVPGQGAGNTIYF; cdr3_nt: TGTGCCAGCAGCGTTGTCCCGGGACAGGGGGCTGGAAACACCATATATTTT; v_call: TRBV9; d_call: TRBD1; j_call: TRBJ1-3; clone_size: -
cdr3_aa: CASSIPETSGGAAKNIQYF; cdr3_nt: TGTGCCAGCAGCATTCCAGAGACTAGCGGGGGGGCGGCCAAAAACATTCAGTACTTC; v_call: TRBV21-1; d_call: -; j_call: TRBJ2-4; clone_size: -
cdr3_aa: CASSLTGRRYQGTQYF; cdr3_nt: TGTGCCAGCAGCTTAACGGGGCGGCGATACCAAGGGACCCAGTACTTC; v_call: TRBV7-3; d_call: -; j_call: TRBJ2-5; clone_size: once
cdr3_aa: CASSESGYSETQYF; cdr3_nt: TGCGCCAGCAGCGAATCGGGGTATTCAGAGACCCAGTACTTC; v_call: TRBV5-1; d_call: -; j_call: TRBJ2-5; clone_size: -
cdr3_aa: CASSVDRTSNEQFF; cdr3_nt: TGTGCCAGCAGCGTAGATAGGACCTCTAATGAGCAGTTCTTC; v_call: TRBV9; d_call: -; j_call: TRBJ2-1; clone_size: -
cdr3_aa: CASSVGSGSFYEQYF; cdr3_nt: TGTGCCAGCAGCGTAGGTAGCGGGAGTTTCTACGAGCAGTACTTC; v_call: TRBV9; d_call: TRBD2; j_call: TRBJ2-7; clone_size: -
cdr3_aa: CASSELAEDNEQFF; cdr3_nt: TGTGCCAGCAGTGAGCTAGCGGAGGACAATGAGCAGTTCTTC; v_call: TRBV6-4; d_call: TRBD2; j_call: TRBJ2-1; clone_size: -
cdr3_aa: CASILAGGSANNEQFF; cdr3_nt: TGTGCCAGCATCTTAGCGGGAGGGTCCGCGAACAATGAGCAGTTCTTC; v_call: TRBV7-6; d_call: TRBD2; j_call: TRBJ2-1; clone_size: -
cdr3_aa: CASSLTSGSYNEQFF; cdr3_nt: TGCGCCAGCAGCTTGACCAGCGGCTCCTACAATGAGCAGTTCTTC; v_call: TRBV5-1; d_call: -; j_call: TRBJ2-1; clone_size: once
cdr3_aa: CASSVGGPGGNIQYF; cdr3_nt: TGTGCCAGCAGTGTGGGGGGGCCGGGAGGGAACATTCAGTACTTC; v_call: TRBV2; d_call: TRBD2; j_call: TRBJ2-4; clone_size: -
cdr3_aa: CASTRDRVREETQYF; cdr3_nt: TGCGCCAGCACTCGGGACAGGGTAAGAGAAGAGACCCAGTACTTC; v_call: TRBV10-1; d_call: TRBD1; j_call: TRBJ2-5; clone_size: -
cdr3_aa: CASSLEGSSYNEQFF; cdr3_nt: TGTGCCAGCAGCTTGGAAGGGAGCTCCTACAATGAGCAGTTCTTC; v_call: TRBV5-5; d_call: -; j_call: TRBJ2-1; clone_size: -
cdr3_aa: CASSHAGSTGRNEQYF; cdr3_nt: TGTGCCAGCAGCCACGCAGGGAGCACAGGAAGGAACGAGCAGTACTTC; v_call: TRBV7-8; d_call: -; j_call: TRBJ2-7; clone_size: -
cdr3_aa: CASSPSRDRERTQYF; cdr3_nt: TGCGCCAGCAGCCCGTCCCGGGACAGGGAGAGGACCCAGTACTTC; v_call: TRBV4-1; d_call: TRBD1; j_call: TRBJ2-5; clone_size: -
cdr3_aa: CASSDPGTGIYGYTF; cdr3_nt: TGTGCCAGCAGTGATCCCGGGACAGGGATCTATGGCTACACCTTC; v_call: TRBV6-1; d_call: TRBD1; j_call: TRBJ1-2; clone_size: -
cdr3_aa: CSPQWVAGDYEEQFF; cdr3_nt: TGCAGCCCCCAATGGGTAGCGGGAGATTATGAGGAGCAGTTCTTC; v_call: TRBV29-1; d_call: TRBD2; j_call: TRBJ2-1; clone_size: -
cdr3_aa: CASSIDQRGTSGDTQYF; cdr3_nt: TGTGCCAGTAGTATAGATCAGAGGGGCACTAGCGGAGATACGCAGTATTTT; v_call: TRBV19; d_call: TRBD2; j_call: TRBJ2-3; clone_size: -
cdr3_aa: CAWIGPHQIYTDTQYF; cdr3_nt: TGTGCCTGGATAGGGCCGCACCAAATCTACACAGATACGCAGTATTTT; v_call: TRBV30; d_call: -; j_call: TRBJ2-3; clone_size: -
cdr3_aa: CASRSRATDTQYF; cdr3_nt: TGTGCCAGTAGATCCCGGGCCACAGATACGCAGTATTTT; v_call: TRBV19; d_call: -; j_call: TRBJ2-3; clone_size: -
cdr3_aa: CAWSPFGPGELFF; cdr3_nt: TGTGCCTGGAGTCCATTCGGGCCCGGGGAGCTGTTTTTT; v_call: TRBV30; d_call: -; j_call: TRBJ2-2; clone_size: once
cdr3_aa: CASSPGPLNTEAFF; cdr3_nt: TGTGCCAGCTCACCAGGACCGTTGAACACTGAAGCTTTCTTT; v_call: TRBV18; d_call: -; j_call: TRBJ1-1; clone_size: -
cdr3_aa: CASTLRVSGANVLTF; cdr3_nt: TGTGCCAGCACCTTAAGGGTCTCTGGGGCCAACGTCCTGACTTTC; v_call: TRBV2; d_call: -; j_call: TRBJ2-6; clone_size: once
cdr3_aa: CASSLGFVKSETQYF; cdr3_nt: TGTGCCAGCAGCTTAGGTTTCGTAAAATCGGAGACCCAGTACTTC; v_call: TRBV11-2; d_call: -; j_call: TRBJ2-5; clone_size: -
cdr3_aa: CSVLGQGNTEAFF; cdr3_nt: TGCAGCGTCTTGGGACAGGGGAACACTGAAGCTTTCTTT; v_call: TRBV29-1; d_call: TRBD1; j_call: TRBJ1-1; clone_size: -
cdr3_aa: CASSQETSGSPGELFF; cdr3_nt: TGCGCCAGCAGCCAAGAGACTAGCGGGAGCCCCGGGGAGCTGTTTTTT; v_call: TRBV4-3; d_call: TRBD2; j_call: TRBJ2-2; clone_size: -
cdr3_aa: CASSTARETNEQFF; cdr3_nt: TGTGCCAGTAGTACCGCGCGGGAGACCAATGAGCAGTTCTTC; v_call: TRBV19; d_call: TRBD2; j_call: TRBJ2-1; clone_size: -
cdr3_aa: CASSLERNNEQFF; cdr3_nt: TGTGCCAGCAGCTTGGAGCGGAACAATGAGCAGTTCTTC; v_call: TRBV5-6; d_call: -; j_call: TRBJ2-1; clone_size: -
cdr3_aa: CAAKGMNTEAFF; cdr3_nt: TGTGCCGCGAAGGGGATGAACACTGAAGCTTTCTTT; v_call: TRBV19; d_call: -; j_call: TRBJ1-1; clone_size: once
cdr3_aa: CASSPYPEGNQPQHF; cdr3_nt: TGTGCCAGCTCACCATACCCGGAGGGCAATCAGCCCCAGCATTTT; v_call: TRBV18; d_call: -; j_call: TRBJ1-5; clone_size: -
cdr3_aa: CASSLGPDRGYTF; cdr3_nt: TGTGCCAGCAGCTTAGGTCCGGACAGAGGCTACACCTTC; v_call: TRBV11-2; d_call: -; j_call: TRBJ1-2; clone_size: -
cdr3_aa: CASSDQQGRIDNEQFF; cdr3_nt: TGTGCCAGTAGTGACCAACAGGGGCGAATTGACAATGAGCAGTTCTTC; v_call: TRBV19; d_call: TRBD1; j_call: TRBJ2-1; clone_size: -
cdr3_aa: CASSSQSAEVRNEQFF; cdr3_nt: TGTGCCAGTAGTAGCCAATCAGCGGAAGTAAGGAATGAGCAGTTCTTC; v_call: TRBV19; d_call: -; j_call: TRBJ2-1; clone_size: -
cdr3_aa: CASSYSSRGPYNEQFF; cdr3_nt: TGTGCCAGCAGTTACTCGAGCAGGGGGCCTTACAATGAGCAGTTCTTC; v_call: TRBV6-5; d_call: TRBD1; j_call: TRBJ2-1; clone_size: -